The rows below give T cell receptor beta chains drawn from one sample of a study of metastatic and nonmetastatic thyroid tumors. TCRdb re-processed the PCR reads through MiXCR. Among over 45,000 clones, roughly a fifth were seen once, and the ten largest hold around 3.8%. Sequencing was done on a sample of blood. The receptors here all came from a male donor with papillary thyroid cancer or a benign thyroid nodule (not recorded which). Some clones in this sample may be carry-over from other donors' samples. Both conserved end residues are part of each CDR3. The order of the fields is clone size, D gene, J gene, V gene, CDR3 DNA, CDR3 protein. The D gene is left open where the match is weak. Clone size, where shown, is once, few, many, or a class for clones that have expanded.

>many|TRBD2|TRBJ2-7|TRBV9
TGTGCCAGCAGCGTCCACGTCCGGGCTAGCGGGACTAACGAGCAGTACTTC
CASSVHVRASGTNEQYF
>-|TRBD2|TRBJ2-7|TRBV5-1
TGCGCCAGCAGCCTAGCGGGAGGGGTAGACGAGCAGTACTTC
CASSLAGGVDEQYF
>few|-|TRBJ1-5|TRBV19
TGTGCCAGTAGTCTGAATGGGTTTAGCAATCAGCCCCAGCATTTT
CASSLNGFSNQPQHF
>many|TRBD2|TRBJ2-4|TRBV5-1
TGCGCCAGCAGCTTGGGGCCTAGCGGGGGGGGACAAGCCAAAAACATTCAGTACTTC
CASSLGPSGGGQAKNIQYF
>-|-|TRBJ2-7|TRBV20-1
TGCAGTGCTAGAGATTTCTCCTGCGAGCAGTACTTC
CSARDFSCEQYF
>-|-|TRBJ2-2|TRBV11-2
TGTGCCAGCAGCTCTTTATCCGGGGAGCTGTTTTTT
CASSSLSGELFF
>many|TRBD2|TRBJ2-5|TRBV6-1
TGTGCCAGCGGATCTAGCGGGGGAAGCCAAGAGACCCAGTACTTC
CASGSSGGSQETQYF
>many|-|TRBJ2-7|TRBV18
TGTGCCAGCTCACCGGGGAGCTCCTACGAGCAGTACTTC
CASSPGSSYEQYF
>many|TRBD1|TRBJ1-1|TRBV6-5
TGTGCCAGCAGTTACTCGGAAGGGGGCGGGAACACTGAAGCTTTCTTT
CASSYSEGGGNTEAFF
>many|TRBD1|TRBJ1-2|TRBV19
TGTGCCAGTACCCCTGGGACAGGGACCTATGGCTACACCTTC
CASTPGTGTYGYTF
>few|-|TRBJ1-2|TRBV5-1
TGCGCCAGCAGCGACCCCGGACAGCAACTCTATGGCTACACCTTC
CASSDPGQQLYGYTF
>many|-|TRBJ2-5|TRBV2
TGTGCCAGCAGTGAGAACGCGTTCTTAGAGACCCAGTACTTC
CASSENAFLETQYF
>many|-|TRBJ2-2|TRBV5-1
TGCGCCAGCAGCTTGGCCGGTCCAGAGACCGGGGAGCTGTTTTTT
CASSLAGPETGELFF
>few|TRBD2|TRBJ2-7|TRBV27
TGTGCCAGCAGCCTCCGAGCCAGACTAGCGGTAGGGCGTTACGAGCAGTACTTC
CASSLRARLAVGRYEQYF
>-|-|TRBJ2-3|TRBV5-1
TGCGCCAGCAGCTTGGTGTCGGGAAAAGATACGCAGTATTTT
CASSLVSGKDTQYF
>many|-|TRBJ2-1|TRBV11-3
TGTGCCAGCAGCATCAGGGGCACTGAGCAGTTCTTC
CASSIRGTEQFF
>-|TRBD1|TRBJ2-7|TRBV10-1
TGCTCCAGCAGTAGATCCGGACAGGTCCACGAGCAGTACTTC
CSSSRSGQVHEQYF
>many|-|TRBJ1-4|TRBV18
TGTGCCAGCTCACCAGGATGGGATGAAAAACTGTTTTTT
CASSPGWDEKLFF
>many|-|TRBJ1-2|TRBV27
TGTGCCAGCAGTCCCGGGACGGACCTCTATGGCTACACCTTC
CASSPGTDLYGYTF
>many|-|TRBJ1-2|TRBV9
TGTGCCAGCAGCGTGAAGGACAGCGGTAACTATGGCTACACCTTC
CASSVKDSGNYGYTF
>few|-|TRBJ2-7|TRBV5-1
TGCGCCAGCAGCTTGCAGCCAGGGGCCTACGAGCAGTACTTC
CASSLQPGAYEQYF
>many|-|TRBJ2-3|TRBV5-1
TGCGCCAGCAGCTTGAGGGCGGCGGATACGCAGTATTTT
CASSLRAADTQYF
>-|TRBD1|TRBJ1-6|TRBV12-3/TRBV12-4
TGTGCCACCACGATGGGGGGACAGAACTTTTCACCCCTCCACTTT
CATTMGGQNFSPLHF
>-|-|TRBJ2-7|TRBV18
TGTGCCAGCTCACCACCTCAGAGGAGCTCCTACGAGCAGTACTTC
CASSPPQRSSYEQYF
>many|TRBD1|TRBJ1-4|TRBV28
TGTGCCAGCAGTTTCCAGGGGGAGCCTAATGAAAAACTGTTTTTT
CASSFQGEPNEKLFF
>many|-|TRBJ2-2|TRBV3-1
TGTGCCAGCAGCCAAGGCAGGGGAGGGAACACCGGGGAGCTGTTTTTT
CASSQGRGGNTGELFF
>many|TRBD1|TRBJ2-7|TRBV20-1
TGCAGTGCTACTAAACAGGGGAAAGTGGGGGAGCAGTACTTC
CSATKQGKVGEQYF
>many|-|TRBJ2-7|TRBV18
TGTGCCAGCTCACCGGCAGGGTCGAACGAGCAGTACTTC
CASSPAGSNEQYF
>-|TRBD2|TRBJ2-3|TRBV7-8
TGTGCCAGCAGCCTAGCGGGAGTAATCGATACGCAGTATTTT
CASSLAGVIDTQYF
>many|-|TRBJ2-3|TRBV6-1
TGTGCCAGCAGTCAACTTAGGGGGAGCACAGATACGCAGTATTTT
CASSQLRGSTDTQYF
>-|-|TRBJ2-4|TRBV15
TGTGCCACCAGCAGAGACAGGGGTTGGGGAAACATTCAGTACTTC
CATSRDRGWGNIQYF
>-|TRBD2|TRBJ2-7|TRBV20-1
TGCAGTGCTAGAGATTCTGGGGGTAGCGGGAGTGAATCCTACGAGCAGTACTTC
CSARDSGGSGSESYEQYF
>few|TRBD2|TRBJ2-1|TRBV6-2/TRBV6-3
TGTGCCAGCAGTTACGGGAGGGCCCTTGAGCAGTTCTTC
CASSYGRALEQFF
>many|-|TRBJ1-1|TRBV19
TGTGCCAGTAGGAACGGACGGACAGACACTGAAGCTTTCTTT
CASRNGRTDTEAFF
>-|-|TRBJ1-5|TRBV4-3
TGCGCCAGCAGCCAAGAGACCTGGGGCAATCAGCCCCAGCATTTT
CASSQETWGNQPQHF
>many|-|TRBJ2-5|TRBV2
TGTGCCAGCAGTGAAGGAGGTACCCAGGCCCAGTACTTC
CASSEGGTQAQYF
>many|-|TRBJ1-3|TRBV30
TGTGCCTGGAGTGTACGGGGGGTCCCGGTCCGGAACACCATATATTTT
CAWSVRGVPVRNTIYF
>few|-|TRBJ1-6|TRBV2
TGTGCCAGCAGGCGCGACGGAAATAATTCACCCCTCCACTTT
CASRRDGNNSPLHF
>many|-|TRBJ1-2|TRBV19
TGTGCCAGTAGTATTAGGGATAACTATGGCTACACCTTC
CASSIRDNYGYTF
>many|TRBD2|TRBJ2-7|TRBV7-9
TGTGCCAGCAGCATGACCTCCAAACTAGCGGGAGGAGATGAGCAGTACTTC
CASSMTSKLAGGDEQYF
>-|-|TRBJ1-5|TRBV5-5
TGTGCCAGCAGCTTCGGCAGTAATAGCAATCAGCCCCAGCATTTT
CASSFGSNSNQPQHF
>-|-|TRBJ2-2|TRBV11-1
TGTGCCAGCAGGGCTCGGGGTCGACCGAACACCGGGGAGCTGTTTTTT
CASRARGRPNTGELFF
>-|-|TRBJ2-7|TRBV13
TGTGCCGTCGCCTCTCTGAACGAGCAGTACTTC
CAVASLNEQYF
>-|TRBD1|TRBJ1-2|TRBV6-1
TGTGCCAGCAGCCTCCAGACAGGGACAATCTATGGCTACACCTTC
CASSLQTGTIYGYTF
>many|TRBD1|TRBJ2-7|TRBV11-2
TGTGCCAGCAGCTCTCGACAGGGTGCACCTCGGGGCGAGCAGTACTTC
CASSSRQGAPRGEQYF
>many|TRBD1|TRBJ2-7|TRBV12-3/TRBV12-4
TGTGCCAGCAGCTGGGACAGGGGGCCTCCATACGAGCAGTACTTC
CASSWDRGPPYEQYF
>many|-|TRBJ2-1|TRBV3-1
TGTGCCAGCAGCCAAGATACAGCCCACAACAATGAGCAGTTCTTC
CASSQDTAHNNEQFF
>many|TRBD1|TRBJ2-7|TRBV6-1
TGTGCCAGCAGAACGACAGGGCGCGAGCAGTACTTC
CASRTTGREQYF
>many|TRBD1|TRBJ1-1|TRBV15
TGTGCCACCAGCAGAGATCGTAGGACAGGGTTGTCTGAAGCTTTCTTT
CATSRDRRTGLSEAFF
>many|-|TRBJ1-6|TRBV12-3/TRBV12-4
TGTGCCAGCAGTTTAAAGCCGTCACCCCTCCACTTT
CASSLKPSPLHF
>many|-|TRBJ1-1|TRBV19
TGTGCCAGTAGTATCACAGAGAACACTGAAGCTTTCTTT
CASSITENTEAFF
>-|TRBD2|TRBJ2-7|TRBV20-1
TGCAGTGCTGCTATAGCGGGGGGGCCCGGCTACGAGCAGTACTTC
CSAAIAGGPGYEQYF
>many|-|TRBJ2-5|TRBV20-1
TGCAGTGCTAGAGATCGAACAGAACTGCAAGAGACCCAGTACTTC
CSARDRTELQETQYF
>-|-|TRBJ2-3|TRBV3-1
TGTGCCAGCAGCCAGGGGGCGGAGGATACGCAGTATTTT
CASSQGAEDTQYF
>once|-|TRBJ1-1|TRBV30
TGTGCCTGGAGTGCCGGCGGGAAGAGGACTGAAGCTTTCTTT
CAWSAGGKRTEAFF
>-|TRBD2|TRBJ2-1|TRBV5-1
TGCGCCAGCGGCTCCGGGACTAGCGGGACCTACAATGAGCAGTTCTTC
CASGSGTSGTYNEQFF
>-|-|TRBJ1-2|TRBV5-1
TGCGCCAGCAGCTTGGATAGGGGACTAGCTGGCTACACCTTC
CASSLDRGLAGYTF
>-|-|TRBJ2-1|TRBV30
TGTTCCTTGAAACTAGTATTAGGTGAGCAGTTCTTC
CSLKLVLGEQFF
>many|-|TRBJ1-4|TRBV12-3/TRBV12-4
TGTGCCAGCAGTTTTGTCGACAGGAGACTGTTTTTT
CASSFVDRRLFF
>-|-|TRBJ2-7|TRBV3-1
TGTGCCAGCAGTTGGGGACCGAAAGCCTACGAGCAGTACTTC
CASSWGPKAYEQYF